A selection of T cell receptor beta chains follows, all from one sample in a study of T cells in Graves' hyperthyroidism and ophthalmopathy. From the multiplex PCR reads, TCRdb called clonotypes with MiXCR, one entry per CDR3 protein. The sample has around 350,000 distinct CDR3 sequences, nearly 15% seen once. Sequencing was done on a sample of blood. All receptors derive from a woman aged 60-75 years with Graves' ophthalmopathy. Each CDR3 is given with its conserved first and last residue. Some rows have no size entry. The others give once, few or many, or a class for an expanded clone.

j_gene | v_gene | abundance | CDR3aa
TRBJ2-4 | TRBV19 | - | CASKPRTGGRDIQYF
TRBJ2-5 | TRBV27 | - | CASRRLGGTQYF
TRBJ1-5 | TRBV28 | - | CASSTPGGGQPQHF
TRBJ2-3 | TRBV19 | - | CASSRTSDTQYF
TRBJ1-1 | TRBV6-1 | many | CASSPGQPMNTEAFF
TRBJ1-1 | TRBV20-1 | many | CSASRGTEAFF
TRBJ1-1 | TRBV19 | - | CASKWTLGSEAFF
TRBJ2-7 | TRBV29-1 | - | CSVVSALLYEQYF
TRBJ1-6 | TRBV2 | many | CASNHGTGGNSPLHF
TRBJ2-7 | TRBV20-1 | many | CSALPGLSVSYEQYF
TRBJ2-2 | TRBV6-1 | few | CASSPQANTGELFF